The next 4 T cell receptor beta chains were all read from a single sample in a study of memory CD4+ T cells and cytomegalovirus serostatus. Sequencing used immunoSEQ multiplex PCR; TCRdb keeps in-frame clones, though not all of them. The table includes more than 45,000 clones, just under 80% detected once. The sort gate was single viable CD3+CD4+CD8-CD45RO+ cells for memory CD4+ T cells. The sample taken for sequencing was memory CD4+ T cells from blood. The source of these receptors is an adult in good health and CMV-seronegative.

J is TRBJ2-7 and V is TRBV12-5; 7 bases match TRBD1. The CDR3 is 15 residues long. J gave up 1 base and V 2 bases, and 5 bases lay outside the gene matches. Germline CDR1 and CDR2: LGHNT and FRNRAP. The CDR3 sequence is CASGLTRQGSYEQYF. The CDR3 region has the DNA TGTGCTAGTGGTTTGACTCGACAGGGATCCTACGAGCAGTACTTC.

The V and J genes are TRBV9 and TRBJ1-4; D ambiguous. The CDR3 length is 15 residues. V lost 4 bases and J 3 bases, leaving 13 bases between the germline ends. Germline V gives CDR1 SGDLS, CDR2 YYNGEE. The CDR3 sequence is CASSPPGLPNEKLFF. Here the CDR3 DNA reads TGTGCCAGCAGCCCTCCCGGGCTCCCTAATGAAAAACTGTTTTTT.

This clone is labeled medium-sized. The J gene is TRBJ1-1, the V gene TRBV19; a possible D gene is TRBD1 (5 bases). This CDR3 region has 15 residues. Germline-derived CDR1 and CDR2 are LNHDA and SQIVND (reference sequence). Trimming removed 3 bases at V and 3 bases at J, with 14 bases between. CDR3 nucleotide sequence: TGTGCCAGTAGTATCCGTCGGGGGGTGGACACTGAAGCTTTCTTT. Translated, it gives CASSIRRGVDTEAFF.

This clone showed up just once. This sequence joins TRBV19 and TRBJ1-5; D unclear. Trimming pared 1 base from V and 0 bases from J, leaving 16 bases between. Germline V gene data show CDR1 as LNHDA and CDR2 as SQIVND (reference sequence). This CDR3 contains 18 residues. The CDR3 loop is CASSIGRVVGNSNQPQHF. In nucleotides, the CDR3 is TGTGCCAGTAGTATAGGGCGGGTAGTGGGAAATAGCAATCAGCCCCAGCATTTT.